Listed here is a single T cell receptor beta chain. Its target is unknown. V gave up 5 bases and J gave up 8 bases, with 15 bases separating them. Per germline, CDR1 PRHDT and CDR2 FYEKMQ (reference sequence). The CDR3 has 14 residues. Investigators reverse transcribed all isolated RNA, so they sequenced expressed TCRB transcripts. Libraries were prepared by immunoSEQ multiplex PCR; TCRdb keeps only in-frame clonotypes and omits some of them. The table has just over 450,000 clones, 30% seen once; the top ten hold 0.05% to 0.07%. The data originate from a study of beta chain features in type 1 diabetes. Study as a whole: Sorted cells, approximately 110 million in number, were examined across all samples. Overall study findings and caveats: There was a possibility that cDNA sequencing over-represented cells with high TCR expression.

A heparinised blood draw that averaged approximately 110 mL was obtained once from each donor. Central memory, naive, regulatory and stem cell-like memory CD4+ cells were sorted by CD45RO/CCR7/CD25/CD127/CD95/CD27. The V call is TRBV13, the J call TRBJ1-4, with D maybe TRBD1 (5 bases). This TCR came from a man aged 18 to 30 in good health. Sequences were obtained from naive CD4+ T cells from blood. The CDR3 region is CASSREQAGEKLFF. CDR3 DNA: TGTGCCAGCAGCCGGGAACAGGCGGGGGAAAAACTGTTTTTT.